The 3 T cell receptor beta chains listed next were all sequenced from one sample in a study of spatial heterogeneity in lung cancer. As for time point: sample taken at primary tumor resection. The input material, whole RNA from tumor, nontumor lung or frozen PBMC, was sequenced unsorted. MiXCR, applied by TCRdb to the 5' RACE reads, yields one record per CDR3 protein. The profile shows 40,000 to 45,000 distinct CDR3 sequences, approximately 7% of them singletons. The sequenced sample was PBMCs, obtained at surgery. Receptor source: a female donor with early-stage non-small cell lung cancer.

At least ten counts were recorded for this clonotype. The J gene is TRBJ2-7, the V gene TRBV29-1; 10 bases line up with TRBD1. CDR3 length: 13 amino acids. Trimming took 4 bases from V and 5 from J; bases not matched to a gene: 5. Looked up from germline, CDR1 is SQVTM and CDR2 is ANQGSEA. The CDR3 DNA reads TGCAGCGTTGGAGGGACAGGGGCCCACGAGCAGTACTTC. Translated: CSVGGTGAHEQYF.

The chain joins TRBV2 to TRBJ1-2; D is uncertain. The CDR3 contains 13 residues. Germline CDR1 SNHLY, CDR2 FYNNEI. Trimming removed 7 bases at V and 0 bases at J, with 9 bases between. The CDR3 region has the DNA TGTGCCAGCAACGAGGAAACTAACTATGGCTACACCTTC. Residues: CASNEETNYGYTF.

The table lists this clonotype with many counts. The V gene is TRBV7-9, the J gene TRBJ2-5; D gene ambiguous. The CDR3 has 15 residues. Germline V lookup: CDR1 SEHNR, CDR2 FQNEAQ (reference sequence). The V end was cut by 0 bases, the J end by 9 bases, with 17 bases between. The CDR3 DNA follows: TGTGCCAGCAGCTTAGCGGGATCCCCCCCGCAGGCCCAGTACTTC. Translated, it gives CASSLAGSPPQAQYF.